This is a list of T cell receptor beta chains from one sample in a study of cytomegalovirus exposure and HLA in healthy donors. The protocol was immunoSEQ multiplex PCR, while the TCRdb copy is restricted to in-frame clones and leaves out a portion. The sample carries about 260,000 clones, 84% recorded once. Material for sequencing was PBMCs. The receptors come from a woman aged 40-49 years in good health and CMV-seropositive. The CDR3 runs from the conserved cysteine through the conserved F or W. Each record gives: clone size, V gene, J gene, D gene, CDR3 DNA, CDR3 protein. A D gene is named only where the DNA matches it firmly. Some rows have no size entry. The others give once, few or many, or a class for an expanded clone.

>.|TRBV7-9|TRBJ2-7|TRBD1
TGTGCCAGCAGCCGGACAGGGGCCTACGAGCAGTACTTC
CASSRTGAYEQYF
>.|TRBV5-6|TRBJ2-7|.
TGTGCCAGCAGCTCCTACTACGAGCAGTACTTC
CASSSYYEQYF
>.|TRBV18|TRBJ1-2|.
TGTGCCAGCTCACCACTCGCGGGGGTTGATGGCTACACCTTC
CASSPLAGVDGYTF
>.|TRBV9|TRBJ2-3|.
TGTGCCAGCAGCGTAGATATAACAGATACGCAGTATTTT
CASSVDITDTQYF
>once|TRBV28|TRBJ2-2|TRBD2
TGTGCCAGCAGTTTTGATGGGACTAGCGGAGACGTGCTCACCGGGGAGCTGTTTTTT
CASSFDGTSGDVLTGELFF
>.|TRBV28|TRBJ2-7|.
TGTGCCAGCAGCCCCGGGACTTCCTACGAGCAGTACTTC
CASSPGTSYEQYF
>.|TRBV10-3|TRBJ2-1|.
TGTGCCATCAGTGAGGGCACGCGCGGTGAGCAGTTCTTC
CAISEGTRGEQFF
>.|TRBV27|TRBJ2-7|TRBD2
TGTGCCAGCAGGCTTACGGGGACTAGCGGATCCTACGAGCAGTACTTC
CASRLTGTSGSYEQYF
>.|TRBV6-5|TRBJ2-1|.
TGTGCCAGCAGTTACCGGGGTTCCTTATCCTACAATGAGCAGTTCTTC
CASSYRGSLSYNEQFF
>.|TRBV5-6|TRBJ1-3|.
TGTGCCAGCAGCTTCTTCTCTGGAAACACCATATATTTT
CASSFFSGNTIYF
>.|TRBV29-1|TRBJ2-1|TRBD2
TGCAGCGGGACTAGCGTCCCCCACAATGAGCAGTTCTTC
CSGTSVPHNEQFF
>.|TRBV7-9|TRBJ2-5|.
TGTGCCAGCAGCTTAGTGTCCGGAGAGACCCAGTACTTC
CASSLVSGETQYF
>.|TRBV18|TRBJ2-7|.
TGTGCCAGCTCACAGGAGGAAGGTTTTCTGTACTTC
CASSQEEGFLYF
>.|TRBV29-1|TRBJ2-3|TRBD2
TGCAGCGTTGAGCGTCAGCGGGATGGGGATACGCAGTATTTT
CSVERQRDGDTQYF
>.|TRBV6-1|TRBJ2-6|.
TGTGCCAGCAGTGAATCAGGGGTCGGGGCCAACGTCCTGACTTTC
CASSESGVGANVLTF
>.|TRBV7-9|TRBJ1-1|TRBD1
TGTGCCAGCAGCCTGGACAGGGGGTACACTGAAGCTTTCTTT
CASSLDRGYTEAFF
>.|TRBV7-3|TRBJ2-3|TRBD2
TGTGCCAGCAGGCCCGGGACTAGCGGGGGAACAGATACGCAGTATTTT
CASRPGTSGGTDTQYF
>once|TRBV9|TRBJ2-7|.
TGTGCCAGCAGCGTAGGAGACAGGACCTACGAGCAGTACTTC
CASSVGDRTYEQYF
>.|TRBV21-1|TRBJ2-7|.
TGTGCCAGCAGCACCCGGAGGGAGGGAACTAAATTCAAGCAGTACTTC
CASSTRREGTKFKQYF
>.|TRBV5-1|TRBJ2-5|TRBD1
TGCGCCAGCAGCGAACCACAGGGGCCTAGGGAGACCCAGTACTTC
CASSEPQGPRETQYF
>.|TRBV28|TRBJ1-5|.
TGTGCCAGCAAGATTGACAGCCTACATCAGCCCCAGCATTTT
CASKIDSLHQPQHF
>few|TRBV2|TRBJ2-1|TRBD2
TGTGCCAGCAACGACGGGAGGGCCAATGAGCAGTTCTTC
CASNDGRANEQFF
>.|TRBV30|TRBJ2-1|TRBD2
TGTGCCTGGAGTAAGGCGGGAGGCCCTCACTTGAATGAGCAGTTCTTC
CAWSKAGGPHLNEQFF
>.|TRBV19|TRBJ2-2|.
TGTGCCAGTAGCGGGAAGAGAAGGGCAGGTTCCGGGGAGCTGTTTTTT
CASSGKRRAGSGELFF
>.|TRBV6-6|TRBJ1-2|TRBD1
TGTGCCAGCAGGCAAACCGGGACAGCCTATGGCTACACCTTC
CASRQTGTAYGYTF
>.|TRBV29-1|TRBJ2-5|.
TGCAGCGTTGAGGGGGGGGCGGACCGGGACCTGGAAGAGACCCAGTACTTC
CSVEGGADRDLEETQYF
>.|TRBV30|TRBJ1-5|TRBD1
TGTGCCTGGAGTGGACCGGGACAGGGCTACAATCAGCCCCAGCATTTT
CAWSGPGQGYNQPQHF
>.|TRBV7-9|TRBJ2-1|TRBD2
TGTGCCTCGGGACTAGCGGCCAATGAGCAGTTCTTC
CASGLAANEQFF
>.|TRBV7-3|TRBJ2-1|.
TGTGCCAGCAGCTTAACAGGGGGGGTATATGATGAGCAGTTCTTC
CASSLTGGVYDEQFF
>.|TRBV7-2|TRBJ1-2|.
TGTGCCAGCAGCTTAGGGAGGGGCTATGGCTACACCTTC
CASSLGRGYGYTF
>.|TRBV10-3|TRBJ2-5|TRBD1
TGTGCCATCAGTGGGGCCGGTGACAGGGCTCTCCGGACCCAGTACTTC
CAISGAGDRALRTQYF
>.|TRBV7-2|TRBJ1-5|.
TGTGCCAGCAGCTTAGGGGTGGGAGGGCCGGGCAATCAGCCCCAGCATTTT
CASSLGVGGPGNQPQHF
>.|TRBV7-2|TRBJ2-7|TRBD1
TGTGCCAGCTCAGCAGGGGGAACTTCCTACGAGCAGTACTTC
CASSAGGTSYEQYF
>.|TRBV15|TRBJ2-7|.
TGTGCCACCAGCAGAGATTTCTCCCGACAGCACCTACGTAAGCAGTACTTC
CATSRDFSRQHLRKQYF
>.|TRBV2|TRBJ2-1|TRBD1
TGTGCCACAGCGAAGAGGCGCGGACAGGGGGTATCGCAGGATGAGCAGTTCTTC
CATAKRRGQGVSQDEQFF
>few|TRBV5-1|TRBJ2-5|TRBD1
TGCGCCAGCAGCCCGGACAGGACTTCGGGGGAGACCCAGTACTTC
CASSPDRTSGETQYF
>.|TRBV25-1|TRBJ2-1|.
TGTGCCAGCAGTGACCCCGTCTACAATGAGCAGTTCTTC
CASSDPVYNEQFF
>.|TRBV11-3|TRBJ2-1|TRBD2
TGTGCCAGCAGCTTAGGGGGAAGCGGGAGATGGAATGAGCAGTTCTTC
CASSLGGSGRWNEQFF
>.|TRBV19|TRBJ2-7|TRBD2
TGTGCCAGTAGCCGCGGGACTAGCGGGATCCTCTACGAGCAGTACTTC
CASSRGTSGILYEQYF
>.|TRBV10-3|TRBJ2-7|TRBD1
TGTGCCATCATGTGGCAGGGGGACGAGCAGTACTTT
CAIMWQGDEQYF
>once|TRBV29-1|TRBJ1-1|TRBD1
TGCAGCGTTGAAAGGCAGGGGGGAACTGAAGCTTTCTTT
CSVERQGGTEAFF
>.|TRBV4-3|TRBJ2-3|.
TGCGCCAGCAGCCAAAGAGGCTCGCTCACAGATACGCAGTATTTT
CASSQRGSLTDTQYF
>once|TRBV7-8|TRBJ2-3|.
TGTGCCAGCAGCTTATTTTCGTCCACAGATACGCAGTATTTT
CASSLFSSTDTQYF
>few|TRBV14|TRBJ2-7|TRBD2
TGTGCCAGCAGCCAAGAGGCTAGCGGGAGGGCTGGGTACGAGCAGTACTTC
CASSQEASGRAGYEQYF
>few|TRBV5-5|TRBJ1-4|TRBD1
TGTGCCAGCAGCCCGAGGACAGGGGACGGGGAAAAACTGTTTTTT
CASSPRTGDGEKLFF
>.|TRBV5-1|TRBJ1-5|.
TGCGCCAGCAGCCCGGTAGGGGGACCGTATCAGCCCCAGCATTTT
CASSPVGGPYQPQHF
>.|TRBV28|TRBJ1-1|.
TGTGCCAGCAGTCTTAAATCCGGGGAAAACACTGAAGCTTTCTTT
CASSLKSGENTEAFF
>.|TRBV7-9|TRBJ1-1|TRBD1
TGTGCCAACAGCCCTAAGACAGGGGGAAACACTGAAGCTTTCTTT
CANSPKTGGNTEAFF
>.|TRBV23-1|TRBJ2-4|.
TGCGCCAGCAGTCAGACATGGGGCGGTAATGACATTCAGTACTTC
CASSQTWGGNDIQYF
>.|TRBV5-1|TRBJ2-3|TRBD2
TGCGCCAGCAGCTTGGAGGCTAGCGGGAGAGGGGATACGCAGTATTTT
CASSLEASGRGDTQYF
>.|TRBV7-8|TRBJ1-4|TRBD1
TGTGCCCTCGAAGGCGGGACAGGTAATGAAAAACTGTTTTTT
CALEGGTGNEKLFF
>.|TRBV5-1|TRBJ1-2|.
TGCGCCAGCAGCTTGGCCAGCTATGGCTACACCTTC
CASSLASYGYTF
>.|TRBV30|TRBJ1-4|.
TGTACCTGGAGTGTAGTACGGAATGAAAAACTGTTTTTT
CTWSVVRNEKLFF
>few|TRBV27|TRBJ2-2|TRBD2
TGTGCCAGCAGTCTCCTAGCGGGAGGGGGCACCGGGGAGCTGTTTTTT
CASSLLAGGGTGELFF
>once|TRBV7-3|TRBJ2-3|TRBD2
TGTGCCAGCAGCTTAACTGCTAGGACTAGCGGGAGTGGAGATACGCAGTATTTT
CASSLTARTSGSGDTQYF
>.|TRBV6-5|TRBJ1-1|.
TGTGCCAGCAGTGAATGGACAAGGGCTTTCTTT
CASSEWTRAFF
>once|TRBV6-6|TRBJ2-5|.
TGTGCCAGCAGTTACCTCCACACCTCACAGCAAGAGACCCAGTACTTC
CASSYLHTSQQETQYF
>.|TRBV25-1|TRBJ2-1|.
TGTGCCAGCAGTGAATACTTCCCCGCGGGACAGCGTTACAATGAGCAGTTCTTC
CASSEYFPAGQRYNEQFF
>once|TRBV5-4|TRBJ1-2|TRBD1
TGTGCCAGCAGCTTGGGAGACAGGGGCTGGGGCTACACCTTC
CASSLGDRGWGYTF
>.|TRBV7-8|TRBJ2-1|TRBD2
TGTGCCAGCAGCTTAGCGTTAAGCGGGAGTTGGAATGAGCAGTTCTTC
CASSLALSGSWNEQFF